This is a list of T cell receptor beta chains from one sample in a study of blood T cells in healthy people across ages. TCRdb reprocessed the 5' RACE reads via MiXCR and lists one record per CDR3 protein. The sample carries about 1,800,000 distinct CDR3 sequences, roughly 30% recorded once. What was sequenced was blood. The receptors shown here come from a woman in her thirties in good health. The CDR3 runs from the conserved cysteine through the conserved F or W. D genes are given only for firm matches. Size is omitted from some rows. Given values are once, few, many or a class for expanded clones.

d_gene: TRBD1; j_gene: TRBJ1-2; abundance: many; v_gene: TRBV20-1; CDR3nt: TGCAGTGCTAGAGAACAGGGGGGAGGCTACACCTTC; CDR3aa: CSAREQGGGYTF
d_gene: -; j_gene: TRBJ2-2; abundance: -; v_gene: TRBV2; CDR3nt: TGTGCCAGCAAGAGTGGAGTGAGGGACACCGGGGAGCTGTTTTTT; CDR3aa: CASKSGVRDTGELFF
d_gene: -; j_gene: TRBJ2-7; abundance: -; v_gene: TRBV5-1; CDR3nt: TGCGCCAGCAGCTCACCACAAAGCTCCTACGAGCAGTACTTC; CDR3aa: CASSSPQSSYEQYF
d_gene: -; j_gene: TRBJ2-3; abundance: -; v_gene: TRBV24-1; CDR3nt: TGTGCCGCCAGTCGGGGGGCGGGGGATACGCAGTATTTT; CDR3aa: CAASRGAGDTQYF
d_gene: -; j_gene: TRBJ1-5; abundance: -; v_gene: TRBV2; CDR3nt: TGTGCCAGCAAGGGCGTAGGGCCAGGGCAGCCCCAGCATTTT; CDR3aa: CASKGVGPGQPQHF
d_gene: TRBD1; j_gene: TRBJ2-5; abundance: few; v_gene: TRBV2; CDR3nt: TGTGCCAGCGGCCGGGACAGGGGGTTGCAAGAGACCCAGTACTTC; CDR3aa: CASGRDRGLQETQYF
d_gene: -; j_gene: TRBJ2-1; abundance: few; v_gene: TRBV4-2; CDR3nt: TGTGCCAGCAGCCAAGATCCCGGGAGACGCAATGAGCAGTTCTTC; CDR3aa: CASSQDPGRRNEQFF
d_gene: -; j_gene: TRBJ2-5; abundance: few; v_gene: TRBV6-5; CDR3nt: TGTGCCAGCAGCTGGGGAGCGATCCAAGAGACCCAGTACTTC; CDR3aa: CASSWGAIQETQYF
d_gene: TRBD1; j_gene: TRBJ1-1; abundance: -; v_gene: TRBV12-3/TRBV12-4; CDR3nt: TGTGCCAGCACCCGACAGGGAGGCACTGAAGCTTTCTTT; CDR3aa: CASTRQGGTEAFF
d_gene: -; j_gene: TRBJ2-7; abundance: -; v_gene: TRBV11-2; CDR3nt: TGTGCCAGCAGCTTAATGGACACGGTGGACTTC; CDR3aa: CASSLMDTVDF